The next 15 T cell receptor beta chains were all read from a single sample in a study of cytomegalovirus exposure and HLA in healthy donors. PCR amplification relied on 60 Vbeta primers (plus 13 Jbeta primers). This table comes from immunoSEQ multiplex PCR, and its TCRdb copy is limited to in-frame clones, with some not included. Of about 140,000 clones in the sample, roughly 80% are singletons; the top ten hold 1.2%. The sample taken for sequencing was PBMCs. The receptors here all came from a female donor in good health and CMV-seronegative.

The chain combines TRBV28 with TRBJ2-1, with D perhaps matching TRBD2 (5 bases). The CDR3 is made up of 16 amino acids. Trimming removed 3 bases from V and 8 bases from J, with 20 bases in between. Germline loops: CDR1 MDHEN, CDR2 SYDVKM. In DNA form, the CDR3 reads TGTGCCAGCAGTTTTGCTCGGAACGGGATATTCGATGAGCAGTTCTTC. This translates into CASSFARNGIFDEQFF. The full variable domain, rest sourced from reference TRBV28 and TRBJ2-1, is DVKVTQSSRYLVKRTGEKVFLECVQDMDHENMFWYRQDPGLGLRLIYFSYDVKMKEKGDIPEGYSVSREKKERFSLILESASTNQTSMYLCASSFARNGIFDEQFFGPGTRLTVL.

This clone was detected once. This chain connects TRBV29-1 to TRBJ2-3; the D is unclear. The CDR3 covers 12 residues. From germline, CDR1 is SQVTM and CDR2 ANQGSEA. Trimming took 5 bases from V and 3 from J, leaving 9 bases between them. The CDR3 protein is CSVTDGTDTQYF. Written as DNA, the CDR3 is TGCAGCGTTACAGATGGAACAGATACGCAGTATTTT.

CDR3 in DNA: TGTGCCAGCTCTCTCGGGACAGGGGCTGGAAACACCATATATTTT. It encodes CASSLGTGAGNTIYF. The V gene is TRBV18, the J gene TRBJ1-3, with 10 positions matching TRBD1. V was clipped by 6 bases and J by 2 bases; unmatched bases: 4. The CDR3 loop spans 15 amino acids. The V gene's germline CDR1 is KGHSH and CDR2 LQKENI.

The V gene is TRBV18, the J gene TRBJ2-3; 7 bases are shared with TRBD2. This CDR3 region has 15 residues. Germline V gene lookup returns CDR1 KGHSH and CDR2 LQKENI. The V segment lost 4 bases and the J segment 4 bases; nucleotides outside the gene matches: 8. Here the CDR3 reads CASSRRGGVADTQYF. The CDR3 nucleotides read TGTGCCAGCTCACGAAGGGGAGGGGTGGCAGATACGCAGTATTTT.

The J gene is TRBJ1-4, the V gene TRBV30; D not certain. CDR1 and CDR2 from the germline V gene are GTSNPN and SVGIG (reference sequence). The CDR3 runs to 12 residues. Trimming removed 2 bases at V and 5 bases at J, with 6 bases between. The CDR3, as DNA: TGTGCCTGGAGTCCTTTCAATGAAAAACTGTTTTTT. It specifies CAWSPFNEKLFF.

The J gene is TRBJ2-1, the V gene TRBV5-1, with TRBD2 matching 9 bases. CDR1 and CDR2 (germline): SGHRS, YFSETQ. V lost 0 bases, J lost 2 bases, and 6 bases stayed unmatched. This CDR3 contains 17 residues. CDR3 nucleotides: TGCGCCAGCAGCTTGGATGGAGCGGGAGGCCCCTACAATGAGCAGTTCTTC. Its protein is CASSLDGAGGPYNEQFF.

This clone came up a few times. V and J are TRBV27 and TRBJ1-5, with D maybe TRBD1 (6 bases). The germline CDR1 and CDR2 sequences are MNHEY and SMNVEV (reference sequence). Trimming pared 6 bases from V and 7 bases from J, leaving 22 bases between. This CDR3 has 16 residues. Here the CDR3 reads CASSPGMGGGLQPQHF. The DNA for the CDR3 is TGTGCCAGCAGCCCCGGGATGGGAGGGGGTTTGCAGCCCCAGCATTTT.

The genes are TRBV5-6 and TRBJ2-5; 11 nucleotides align to TRBD2. This CDR3 has 16 residues. Germline V gene lookup returns CDR1 SGHDT and CDR2 YYEEEE. With V trimmed by 0 bases and J by 2 bases, 3 bases remained unmatched. CDR3 sequence reads: CASSLVSGRDQETQYF. CDR3 nucleotide sequence: TGTGCCAGCAGCTTGGTTAGCGGGAGGGATCAAGAGACCCAGTACTTC.

V and J are TRBV5-1 and TRBJ2-1, with a possible D match to TRBD1 (5 bases). CDR1 SGHRS and CDR2 YFSETQ come from the germline V gene. Trimming removed 3 bases from V and 4 bases from J, with 11 bases in between. The CDR3 is 14 residues long. DNA of the CDR3: TGCGCCAGCAGCTGGGGCGGAGAGTACAATGAGCAGTTCTTC. It encodes CASSWGGEYNEQFF.

This clone has more than one count but fewer than ten. This chain joins TRBV27 and TRBJ1-6; D is unclear. Germline-derived CDR1 and CDR2 are MNHEY and SMNVEV (reference sequence). CDR3 length: 13 amino acids. V lost 3 bases, J lost 9 bases, and 9 bases lay in between. This chain's CDR3 is CASSFGSGSPLHF. The DNA of the CDR3 is TGTGCCAGCAGTTTCGGGTCGGGTTCACCCCTCCACTTT.

This chain connects TRBV25-1 to TRBJ2-1; 8 positions agree with TRBD2. Per the germline V gene, CDR1 is MGHDK and CDR2 is SYGVNS. The CDR3 has 14 amino acids. The junction had 5 bases not matched to a gene; V was cut back by 4 bases and J by 6 bases. The DNA for the CDR3 is TGTGCCAGCAGTGGGAGCGGGAGAGTCAATGAGCAGTTCTTC. It encodes CASSGSGRVNEQFF.

As for this clone: The sample has other DNA sequences that encode this CDR3 too. The V call is TRBV15, the J call TRBJ1-5; maybe TRBD1 (5 bases). Germline CDR1 LNHNV, CDR2 YYDKDF (reference sequence). Trimming took off 1 base at V and 1 base at J, with 8 bases between the two ends. The CDR3 loop spans 15 amino acids. The CDR3 here is CATSRGGGSNQPQHF. Here the CDR3 DNA reads TGTGCCACCAGCAGAGGGGGCGGAAGCAATCAGCCCCAGCATTTT. Based on the CDR3 plus reference TRBV15 and TRBJ1-5, the full variable domain is DAMVIQNPRYQVTQFGKPVTLSCSQTLNHNVMYWYQQKSSQAPKLLFHYYDKDFNNEADTPDNFQSRRPNTSFCFLDIRSPGLGDTAMYLCATSRGGGSNQPQHFGDGTRLSIL.

J is TRBJ2-5 and V is TRBV5-1; 7 bases agree with TRBD2. Germline V gene data show CDR1 as SGHRS and CDR2 as YFSETQ. V lost 4 bases and J lost 2; bases outside the gene matches: 11. CDR3 length: 16 amino acids. The CDR3 DNA reads as TGCGCCAGCAGCCGCGTTGGGCTAGCGGCTCAAGAGACCCAGTACTTC. It yields the protein CASSRVGLAAQETQYF.

The chain carries TRBV7-9 and TRBJ2-3; D may be TRBD2 (6 bases). Germline V gene data show CDR1 as SEHNR and CDR2 as FQNEAQ (reference sequence). The length of the CDR3 is 15 residues. V shed 5 bases and J shed 1 base, with 13 bases lying between them. This chain's CDR3 is CASSPHGEGTDTQYF. In DNA form, the CDR3 reads TGTGCCAGCAGCCCCCACGGGGAGGGCACAGATACGCAGTATTTT.

In this sample, this clone turned up once. The CDR3 DNA sequence: TGTGCCAGCAGCCCGGGACAGGGAACAGATACGCAGTATTTT. Translated: CASSPGQGTDTQYF. V is TRBV5-6 and J is TRBJ2-3; 9 bases match TRBD1. This CDR3 comprises 14 residues. The germline CDR1 and CDR2 sequences are SGHDT and YYEEEE. V lost 4 bases and J lost 3; bases outside the gene matches: 3.